A single sample is the source of the 3 T cell receptor beta chains below, sequenced in a study of blood T cell repertoires in COVID-19. Assay: immunoSEQ multiplex PCR; the TCRdb copy retains only in-frame clones and omits some. The repertoire consists of tens of thousands of clones, with more than 85% occurring once and the leading ten covering 4.5% to 7%. The sequenced sample was peripheral blood. These receptors were taken from a human donor in a cohort sampled during active COVID-19.

V is TRBV9 and J is TRBJ2-7; 9 positions agree with TRBD1. The CDR3 has 15 amino acids. Germline V gene sequence: CDR1 SGDLS, CDR2 YYNGEE. V lost 3 bases, J lost 3 bases, and 7 bases stayed unmatched. The CDR3 protein is CASSETGGYSYEQYF. Here the CDR3 DNA reads TGTGCCAGCAGCGAAACAGGGGGCTATAGCTACGAGCAGTACTTC.

The gene calls are TRBV5-5 and TRBJ2-7; 9 bases map to TRBD1. With V trimmed by 5 bases and J by 4 bases, 13 bases remained unmatched. Germline CDR1 SGHKS, CDR2 YYEKEE (reference sequence). The CDR3 sequence is 16 residues long. CDR3 protein: CASSQGGGTGRYEQYF. The CDR3 DNA follows: TGTGCCAGCAGTCAGGGCGGCGGGACAGGGAGATACGAGCAGTACTTC.

The genes are TRBV4-2 and TRBJ2-2, with 9 bases matching TRBD1. The length of the CDR3 is 17 residues. V trimming: 1 base; J trimming: 3 bases; junction bases outside the gene matches: 6. Per the germline V gene, CDR1 is LGHNA and CDR2 is YNFKEQ. The CDR3 loop reads CASSQASQGAYTGELFF. For the CDR3, the DNA is TGTGCCAGCAGCCAAGCCTCACAGGGGGCCTACACCGGGGAGCTGTTTTTT.